This TCR beta chain was captured in a study of shared clonotypes between healthy human individuals. The overall study: CD4 naive and CD4 memory each took three plates per donor, while CD8 naive took two and CD8 memory one.

Germline V gene data show CDR1 as KGHSH and CDR2 as LQKENI. Trimming removed 6 bases from V and 5 bases from J; junction bases left unmatched: 11. The CDR3 extends over 15 amino acids. In its sample, this clone was seen a few times. Using immunoSEQ multiplex PCR, the repertoire was profiled, and TCRdb retains in-frame clones only, with some absent. Counted here are more than 900,000 clones, approximately 78% occurring once; the ten biggest clones make up 0.61%. The chain links TRBV18 to TRBJ1-1; 8 bases map to TRBD1. Sequences were obtained from memory CD4+ T cells from PBMCs. Described subset: CD45RA-negative fraction. The sequence was collected from a man between 18 and 35 years old in good health. Some clones in this sample may be carry-over from other donors' samples. The CDR3, as DNA: TGTGCCAGCTCGCCGGGACAGGCTTCGTGGACTGAAGCTTTCTTT. Amino acids: CASSPGQASWTEAFF.